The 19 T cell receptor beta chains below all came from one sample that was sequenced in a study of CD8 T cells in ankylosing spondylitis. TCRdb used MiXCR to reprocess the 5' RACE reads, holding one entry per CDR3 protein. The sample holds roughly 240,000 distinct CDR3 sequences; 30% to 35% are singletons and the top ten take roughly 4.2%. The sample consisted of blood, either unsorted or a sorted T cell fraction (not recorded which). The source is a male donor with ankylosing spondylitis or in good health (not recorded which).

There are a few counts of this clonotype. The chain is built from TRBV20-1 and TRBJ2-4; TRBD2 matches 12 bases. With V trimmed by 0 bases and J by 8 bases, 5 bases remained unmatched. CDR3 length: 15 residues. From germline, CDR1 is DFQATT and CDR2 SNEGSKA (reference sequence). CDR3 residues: CSARDPTSGGHIQYF. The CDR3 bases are TGCAGTGCTAGAGATCCGACTAGCGGGGGCCACATTCAGTACTTC.

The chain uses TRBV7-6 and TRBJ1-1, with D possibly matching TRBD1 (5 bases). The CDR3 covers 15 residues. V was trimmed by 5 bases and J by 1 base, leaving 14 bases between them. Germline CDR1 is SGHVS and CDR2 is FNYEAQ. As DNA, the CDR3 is TGTGCCAGCAGCCTGCAGGGTCCTCAGAACACTGAAGCTTTCTTT. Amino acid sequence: CASSLQGPQNTEAFF.

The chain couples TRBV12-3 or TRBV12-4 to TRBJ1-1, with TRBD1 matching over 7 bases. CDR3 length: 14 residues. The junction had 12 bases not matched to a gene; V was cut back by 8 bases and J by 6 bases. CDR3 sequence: CASGLTGTASEAFF. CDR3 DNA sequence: TGTGCCAGCGGCCTGACTGGGACAGCGTCTGAAGCTTTCTTT.

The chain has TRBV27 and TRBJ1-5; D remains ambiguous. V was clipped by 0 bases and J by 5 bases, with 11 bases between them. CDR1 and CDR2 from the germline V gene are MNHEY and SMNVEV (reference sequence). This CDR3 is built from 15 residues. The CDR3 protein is CASSLSTAKHQPQHF. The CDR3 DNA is TGTGCCAGCAGTTTATCGACGGCAAAACATCAGCCCCAGCATTTT.

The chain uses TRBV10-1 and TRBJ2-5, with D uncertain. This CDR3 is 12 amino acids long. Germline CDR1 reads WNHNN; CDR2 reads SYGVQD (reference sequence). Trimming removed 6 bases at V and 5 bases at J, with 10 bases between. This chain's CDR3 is CASRPDPETQYF. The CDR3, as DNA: TGCGCCAGCAGACCCGATCCGGAGACCCAGTACTTC.

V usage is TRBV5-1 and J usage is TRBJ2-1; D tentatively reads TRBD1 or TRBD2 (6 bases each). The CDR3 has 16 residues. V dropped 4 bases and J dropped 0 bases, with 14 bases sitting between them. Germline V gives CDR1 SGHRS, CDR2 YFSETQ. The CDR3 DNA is TGCGCCAGCAGCCCCGGGGGCACGAGCTCCTACAATGAGCAGTTCTTC. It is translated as CASSPGGTSSYNEQFF. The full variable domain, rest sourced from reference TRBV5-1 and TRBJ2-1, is KAGVTQTPRYLIKTRGQQVTLSCSPISGHRSVSWYQQTPGQGLQFLFEYFSETQRNKGNFPGRFSGRQFSNSRSEMNVSTLELGDSALYLCASSPGGTSSYNEQFFGPGTRLTVL.

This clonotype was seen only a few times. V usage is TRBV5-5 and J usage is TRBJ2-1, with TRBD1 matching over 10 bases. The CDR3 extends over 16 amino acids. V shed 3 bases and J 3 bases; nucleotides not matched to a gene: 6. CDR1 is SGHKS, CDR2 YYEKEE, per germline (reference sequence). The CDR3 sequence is CASSWWGTGDYNEQFF. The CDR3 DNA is TGTGCCAGCAGCTGGTGGGGGACAGGGGACTACAATGAGCAGTTCTTC.

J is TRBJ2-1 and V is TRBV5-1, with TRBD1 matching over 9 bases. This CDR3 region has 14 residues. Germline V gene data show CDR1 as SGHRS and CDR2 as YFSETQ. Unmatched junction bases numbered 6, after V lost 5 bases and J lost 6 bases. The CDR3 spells CASRPGTGFNEQFF. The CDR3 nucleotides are TGCGCCAGCAGGCCCGGGACAGGGTTCAATGAGCAGTTCTTC.

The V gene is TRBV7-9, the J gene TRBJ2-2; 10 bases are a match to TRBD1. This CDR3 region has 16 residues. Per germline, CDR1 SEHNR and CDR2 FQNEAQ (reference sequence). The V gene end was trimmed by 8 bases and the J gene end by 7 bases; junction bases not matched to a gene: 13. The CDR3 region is CASPRDRGRTVGELFF. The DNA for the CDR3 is TGTGCCAGCCCCCGGGACAGGGGACGAACGGTCGGGGAGCTGTTTTTT.

Here the CDR3 DNA reads TGTGCCAGCAGCAAAAGCCCCAAAAATCAACCCGGACAGGGAAAGGAGACCCAGTACTTC. Its protein is CASSKSPKNQPGQGKETQYF. The rearrangement joins TRBV21-1 to TRBJ2-5; the table's D call TRBD1 went unverified against the DNA. TRBV21-1 is flagged as a pseudogene. This CDR3 region has 20 residues.

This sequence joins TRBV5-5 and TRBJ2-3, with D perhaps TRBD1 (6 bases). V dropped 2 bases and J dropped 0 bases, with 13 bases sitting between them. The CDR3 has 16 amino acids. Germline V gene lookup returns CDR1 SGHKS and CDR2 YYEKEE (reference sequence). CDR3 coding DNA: TGTGCCAGCAGCTTAGAGGGGGTTTCGAGCACAGATACGCAGTATTTT. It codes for CASSLEGVSSTDTQYF.

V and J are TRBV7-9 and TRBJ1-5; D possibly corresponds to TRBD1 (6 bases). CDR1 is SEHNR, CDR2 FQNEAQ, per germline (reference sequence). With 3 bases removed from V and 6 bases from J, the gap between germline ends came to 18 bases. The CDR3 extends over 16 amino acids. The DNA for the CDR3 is TGTGCCAGCAGCTTGAATAGGGGGGAGGAGAGTCAGCCCCAGCATTTT. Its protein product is CASSLNRGEESQPQHF. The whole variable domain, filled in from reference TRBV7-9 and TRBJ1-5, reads DTGVSQNPRHKITKRGQNVTFRCDPISEHNRLYWYRQTLGQGPEFLTYFQNEAQLEKSRLLSDRFSAERPKGSFSTLEIQRTEQGDSAMYLCASSLNRGEESQPQHFGDGTRLSIL.

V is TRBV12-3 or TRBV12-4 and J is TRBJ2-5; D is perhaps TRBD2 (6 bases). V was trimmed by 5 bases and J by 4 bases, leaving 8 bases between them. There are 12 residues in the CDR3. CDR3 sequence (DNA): TGTGCCAGCAGTCGGACTACAGAGACCCAGTACTTC. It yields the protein CASSRTTETQYF.

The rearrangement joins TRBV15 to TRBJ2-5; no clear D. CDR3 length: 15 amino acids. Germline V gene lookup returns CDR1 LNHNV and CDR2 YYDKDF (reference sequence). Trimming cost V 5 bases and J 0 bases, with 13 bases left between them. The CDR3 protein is CATSPKGWYQETQYF. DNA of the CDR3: TGTGCCACCAGCCCCAAGGGCTGGTACCAAGAGACCCAGTACTTC.

The CDR3 DNA reads as TGCAGTGCGGACGGACTAGCGTTCTCTAGCACAGATACGCAGTATTTT. Translating gives CSADGLAFSSTDTQYF. The chain recombines TRBV20-1 with TRBJ2-3; 9 bases fit TRBD2. Germline loops: CDR1 DFQATT, CDR2 SNEGSKA (reference sequence). Trimming removed 6 bases from V and 0 bases from J; junction bases left unmatched: 10. The length of the CDR3 is 16 residues.

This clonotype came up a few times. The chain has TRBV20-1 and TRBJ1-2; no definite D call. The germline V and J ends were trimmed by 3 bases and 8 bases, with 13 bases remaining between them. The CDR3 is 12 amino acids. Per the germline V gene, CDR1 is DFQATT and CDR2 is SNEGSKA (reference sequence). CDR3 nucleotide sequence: TGCAGTGCTAGCTCCGTTCTAATCGGCTACACCTTC. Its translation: CSASSVLIGYTF.

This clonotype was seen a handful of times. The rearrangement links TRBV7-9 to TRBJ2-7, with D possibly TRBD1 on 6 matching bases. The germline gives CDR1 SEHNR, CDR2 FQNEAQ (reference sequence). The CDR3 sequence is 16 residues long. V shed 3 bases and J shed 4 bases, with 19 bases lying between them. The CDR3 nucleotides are TGTGCCAGCAGCTTGCTCGGGGACACCCAAGGGTACGAGCAGTACTTC. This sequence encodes CASSLLGDTQGYEQYF. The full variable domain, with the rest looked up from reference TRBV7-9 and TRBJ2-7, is DTGVSQNPRHKITKRGQNVTFRCDPISEHNRLYWYRQTLGQGPEFLTYFQNEAQLEKSRLLSDRFSAERPKGSFSTLEIQRTEQGDSAMYLCASSLLGDTQGYEQYFGPGTRLTVT.

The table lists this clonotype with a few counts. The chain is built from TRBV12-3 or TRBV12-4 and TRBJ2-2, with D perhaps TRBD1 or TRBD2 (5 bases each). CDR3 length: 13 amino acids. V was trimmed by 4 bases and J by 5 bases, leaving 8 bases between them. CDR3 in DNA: TGTGCCAGCAGTTCAGAGGGGACCGGGGAGCTGTTTTTT. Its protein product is CASSSEGTGELFF.

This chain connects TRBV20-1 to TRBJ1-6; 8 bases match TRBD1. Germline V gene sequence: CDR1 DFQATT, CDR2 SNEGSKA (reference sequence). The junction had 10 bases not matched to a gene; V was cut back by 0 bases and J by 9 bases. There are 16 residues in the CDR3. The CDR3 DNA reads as TGCAGTGCTAGAGATCCTTCACAGGGGGTCGGTTCACCCCTCCACTTT. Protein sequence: CSARDPSQGVGSPLHF.